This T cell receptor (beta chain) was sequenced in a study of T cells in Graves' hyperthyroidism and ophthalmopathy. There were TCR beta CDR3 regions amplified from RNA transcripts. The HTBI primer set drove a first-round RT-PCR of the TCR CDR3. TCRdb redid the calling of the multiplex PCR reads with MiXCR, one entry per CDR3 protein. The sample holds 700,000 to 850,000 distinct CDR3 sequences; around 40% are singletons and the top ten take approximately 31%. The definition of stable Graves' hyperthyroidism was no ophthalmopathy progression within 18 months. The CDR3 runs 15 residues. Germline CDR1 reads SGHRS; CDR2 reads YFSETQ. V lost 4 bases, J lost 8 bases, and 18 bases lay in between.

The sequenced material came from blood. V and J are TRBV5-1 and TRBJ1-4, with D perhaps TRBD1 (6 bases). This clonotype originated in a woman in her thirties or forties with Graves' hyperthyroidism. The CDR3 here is CASSPRGSVGEKLFF. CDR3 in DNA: TGCGCCAGCAGCCCGAGGGGGAGTGTGGGCGAAAAACTGTTTTTT. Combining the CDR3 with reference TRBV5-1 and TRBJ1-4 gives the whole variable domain KAGVTQTPRYLIKTRGQQVTLSCSPISGHRSVSWYQQTPGQGLQFLFEYFSETQRNKGNFPGRFSGRQFSNSRSEMNVSTLELGDSALYLCASSPRGSVGEKLFFGSGTQLSVL.